This record covers a single T cell receptor beta chain. Its antigen is undetermined. Germline V gene lookup returns CDR1 SGHTA and CDR2 FQGNSA. The CDR3 loop spans 14 amino acids. V shed 2 bases and J shed 9 bases, with 14 bases lying between them. These data are taken from a study of graft-versus-host responses after intestinal transplantation. Study results and caveats: Within allografts, high graft-versus-host to host-versus-graft clonal ratios were seen among patients with graft-donor T cell macrochimerism.

Libraries were prepared by immunoSEQ multiplex PCR; TCRdb keeps only in-frame clonotypes and omits some of them. The sample has fewer than 110,000 clones, approximately 90% seen once; the top ten hold about 0.73%. The sample consisted of unstimulated CD4+ T cells sorted from spleen or lymph node cells, taken before transplant. The source of this sequence is a human donor who was the organ donor for an intestinal transplant. This chain uses TRBV7-2 with TRBJ2-4, with unresolved D. Here the CDR3 DNA reads TGTGCCAGCAGCTTAAGCCCCATAAAGGGCATTCAGTACTTC. Its translation is CASSLSPIKGIQYF.